The clone carrying this T cell receptor beta chain came up once. Deletions cut 1 base from V and 4 bases from J, with 8 bases between. The CDR3 spans 13 residues. The germline CDR1 and CDR2 sequences are SGHDT and YYEEEE. The data belong to a study of shared clonotypes between healthy human individuals. The overall study: A donor's plate count was three for CD4 naive and three for CD4 memory; CD8 naive had two and CD8 memory one.

Original processing methods: Sequence data from immunoSEQ were junction-only and lacked quality scores; consequently, filtering differed. This table comes from immunoSEQ multiplex PCR, and its TCRdb copy is limited to in-frame clones, with some not included. The DNA gave D and trimming, while V, J and clone size come from that table. The sample includes roughly 1,500,000 clones, about 98% seen only once; the top ten take less than 0.55%. The chain has TRBV5-6 and TRBJ2-5; D gene ambiguous. The sample was naive CD4+ T cells sorted from blood. Stated subset: CD45RA+ positively selected. The sequence was collected from a man aged 25 to 40 in good health. This chain's CDR3 is CASSLWKGETQYF. DNA for the CDR3: TGTGCCAGCAGCTTGTGGAAGGGAGAGACCCAGTACTTC.